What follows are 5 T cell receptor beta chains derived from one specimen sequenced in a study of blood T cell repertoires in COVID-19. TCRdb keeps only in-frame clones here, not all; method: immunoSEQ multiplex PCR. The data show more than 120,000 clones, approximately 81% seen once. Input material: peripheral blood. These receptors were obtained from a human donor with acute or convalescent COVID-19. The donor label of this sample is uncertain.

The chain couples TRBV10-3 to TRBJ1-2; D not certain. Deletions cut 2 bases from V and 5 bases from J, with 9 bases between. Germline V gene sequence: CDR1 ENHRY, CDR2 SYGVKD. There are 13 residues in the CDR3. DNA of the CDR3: TGTGCCATCAGTGAGATGGAGTTGTATGGCTACACCTTC. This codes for CAISEMELYGYTF.

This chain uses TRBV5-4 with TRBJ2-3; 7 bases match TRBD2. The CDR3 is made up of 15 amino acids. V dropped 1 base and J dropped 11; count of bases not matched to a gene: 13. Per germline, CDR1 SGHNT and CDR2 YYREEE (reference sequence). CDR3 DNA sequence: TGTGCCAGCAGCTTGCTAGCGGACCCCATCAGCCTGCAGTATTTT. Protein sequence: CASSLLADPISLQYF.

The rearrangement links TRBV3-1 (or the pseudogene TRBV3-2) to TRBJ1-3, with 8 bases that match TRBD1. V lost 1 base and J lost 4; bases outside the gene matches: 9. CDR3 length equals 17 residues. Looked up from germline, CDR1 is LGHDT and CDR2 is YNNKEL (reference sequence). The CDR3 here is CASSQVGQGARGNTIYF. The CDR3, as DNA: TGTGCCAGCAGCCAAGTTGGGCAGGGGGCGCGGGGAAACACCATATATTTT.

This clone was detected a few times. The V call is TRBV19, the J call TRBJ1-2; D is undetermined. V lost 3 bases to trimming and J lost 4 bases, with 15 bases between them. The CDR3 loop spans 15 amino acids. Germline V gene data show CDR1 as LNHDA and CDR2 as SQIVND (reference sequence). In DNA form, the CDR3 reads TGTGCCAGTAGTATGGCCCCGGGTGTTGGCTATGGCTACACCTTC. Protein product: CASSMAPGVGYGYTF.

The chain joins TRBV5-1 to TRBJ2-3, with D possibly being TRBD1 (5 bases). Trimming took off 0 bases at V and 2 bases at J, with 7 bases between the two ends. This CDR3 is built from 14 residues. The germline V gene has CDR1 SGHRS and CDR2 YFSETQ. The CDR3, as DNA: TGCGCCAGCAGCTTGGGACAGAACACAGATACGCAGTATTTT. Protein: CASSLGQNTDTQYF.